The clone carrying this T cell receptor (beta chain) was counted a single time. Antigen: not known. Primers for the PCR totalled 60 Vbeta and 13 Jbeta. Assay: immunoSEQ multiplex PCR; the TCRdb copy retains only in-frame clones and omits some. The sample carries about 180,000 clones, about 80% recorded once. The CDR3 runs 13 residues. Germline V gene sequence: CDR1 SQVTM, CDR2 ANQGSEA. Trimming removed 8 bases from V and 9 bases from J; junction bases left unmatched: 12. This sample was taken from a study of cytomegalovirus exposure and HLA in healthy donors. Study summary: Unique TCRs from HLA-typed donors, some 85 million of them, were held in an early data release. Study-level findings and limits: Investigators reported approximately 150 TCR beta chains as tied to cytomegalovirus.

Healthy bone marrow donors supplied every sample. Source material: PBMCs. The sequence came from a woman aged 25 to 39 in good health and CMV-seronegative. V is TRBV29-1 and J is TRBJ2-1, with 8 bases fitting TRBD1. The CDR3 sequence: CSLGQATISEQFF. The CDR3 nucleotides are TGCAGCTTGGGACAGGCCACGATAAGTGAGCAGTTCTTC.